This entry concerns a single T cell receptor beta chain. Germline CDR1 and CDR2: LGHNA and YNFKEQ. The CDR3 is made up of 16 amino acids. V lost 0 bases to trimming and J lost 6 bases, with 12 bases between them. Original data processing: Amplification from reference gene primers served as the basis for estimated nucleated cell counts. Assay: immunoSEQ multiplex PCR; the TCRdb copy retains only in-frame clones and omits some. D and trimming were read from the DNA, whereas the V and J calls and clone size are those reported in that table. In the table there are about 88,000 clones, roughly nine tenths of which are singletons. The source of the sample is a study of blood T cell repertoires in COVID-19. Across the study: Sources were T cells, B-cell-depleted T cells, or PBMCs; the material itself was cDNA or gDNA.

Specimen: peripheral blood. This TCR was sampled from a man aged 60 to 69 with acute or convalescent COVID-19. The V call is TRBV4-2, the J call TRBJ1-6; D call uncertain. Here the CDR3 reads CASSQDLSRSNSPLHF. The CDR3 nucleotides read TGTGCCAGCAGCCAAGATCTCTCCAGAAGTAATTCACCCCTCCACTTT.